A selection of T cell receptor beta chains follows, all from one sample in a study of tumor-infiltrating lymphocytes in localized non-small cell lung cancer. TCRdb's copy holds only in-frame clones and misses some; the assay was immunoSEQ multiplex PCR. This table holds fewer than 15,000 clones, 66% found once. Sequencing used lung tumor tissue. The origin of the receptors is a human donor with non-small cell lung cancer. Each CDR3 is given with its conserved first and last residue. Each record gives: V gene, clone size, D gene, J gene, CDR3 protein, CDR3 DNA. D genes are given only for firm matches. Size is stated for part of the rows, as once, few or many counts, or as a class when the clone is expanded.

TRBV19	NA	NA	TRBJ1-3	CASQLRAGNTIYF	TGTGCCAGTCAACTAAGGGCTGGAAACACCATATATTTT
TRBV4-1	few	NA	TRBJ2-7	CASSQGPGWQYF	TGCGCCAGCAGCCAAGGGCCTGGGTGGCAGTACTTC
TRBV5-6	NA	TRBD1	TRBJ1-2	CASSSGTVDYGYTF	TGTGCCAGCAGCTCCGGGACAGTTGACTATGGCTACACCTTC
TRBV6-6	few	NA	TRBJ2-1	CASSYPARYEQFF	TGTGCCAGCAGTTACCCGGCGCGGTATGAGCAGTTCTTC
TRBV2	NA	NA	TRBJ2-4	CASTLMEGSIGIQYF	TGTGCCAGCACCCTCATGGAGGGTTCGATCGGCATTCAGTACTTC
TRBV6-5	NA	NA	TRBJ2-3	CASSTVGTDTQYF	TGTGCCAGCAGTACTGTGGGCACAGATACGCAGTATTTT
TRBV7-9	medium-sized	NA	TRBJ1-2	CASSLGGGRDYGYTF	TGTGCCAGCAGCTTAGGGGGGGGCAGAGACTATGGCTACACCTTC
TRBV14	NA	NA	TRBJ1-3	CASSHGGNTIYF	TGTGCCAGCAGCCACGGTGGAAACACCATATATTTT
TRBV18	NA	TRBD1	TRBJ1-2	CASSPPVTGINYGYTF	TGTGCCAGCTCACCACCTGTGACAGGGATTAACTATGGCTACACCTTC
TRBV6-5	NA	NA	TRBJ2-2	CASRSLILTGELFF	TGTGCCAGCAGATCATTGATTTTGACCGGGGAGCTGTTTTTT
TRBV25-1	few	NA	TRBJ1-1	CASIPGGQAEAFF	TGTGCCAGCATCCCGGGGGGGCAGGCTGAAGCTTTCTTT
TRBV7-2	few	TRBD1	TRBJ2-7	CASSHRGSYEQYF	TGTGCCAGCAGTCACAGGGGGTCCTACGAGCAGTACTTC
TRBV4-2	NA	TRBD2	TRBJ2-1	CASSQDAGGPYRKQFF	TGTGCCAGCAGCCAAGATGCGGGAGGGCCTTACCGGAAGCAGTTCTTC
TRBV27	medium-sized	TRBD1	TRBJ1-2	CASSAFSRGLNGYTF	TGTGCCAGCAGTGCCTTCTCCAGGGGGCTAAATGGCTACACCTTC
TRBV7-9	once	TRBD2	TRBJ2-5	CASSSFSSGSETQYF	TGTGCCAGCAGCTCGTTTTCTAGCGGGAGTGAGACCCAGTACTTC
TRBV6-1	NA	NA	TRBJ1-1	CASSSRTQRTEAFF	TGTGCCAGCAGTTCCCGGACTCAAAGAACTGAAGCTTTCTTT
TRBV5-1	NA	NA	TRBJ2-2	CASSLGGTTNTGELFF	TGCGCCAGCAGCTTGGGAGGGACCACGAACACCGGGGAGCTGTTTTTT
TRBV18	NA	NA	TRBJ2-5	CASSPYRGKETQYF	TGTGCCAGCTCACCATATCGCGGGAAAGAGACCCAGTACTTC
TRBV7-9	NA	NA	TRBJ2-2	CASDRGLNTGELFF	TGTGCCTCGGATAGGGGCCTGAACACCGGGGAGCTGTTTTTT
TRBV19	large	NA	TRBJ1-5	CASSIDISNQPQHF	TGTGCCAGTAGTATAGACATTTCCAATCAGCCCCAGCATTTT
TRBV11-2	NA	TRBD2	TRBJ2-1	CASSLRGSGGAVDEQFF	TGTGCCAGCAGCTTAAGGGGTAGCGGGGGGGCAGTAGATGAGCAGTTCTTC
TRBV6-5	medium-sized	TRBD2	TRBJ2-1	CASSFQWTSARGEQFF	TGTGCCAGCAGTTTTCAATGGACTAGCGCCCGTGGAGAGCAGTTCTTC
TRBV15	NA	TRBD1	TRBJ1-2	CATSEPQGMLIGYTF	TGTGCCACCAGCGAGCCACAGGGGATGCTGATCGGCTACACCTTC
TRBV6-5	NA	NA	TRBJ2-5	CASSRDRKETQYF	TGTGCCAGCAGCCGCGACAGGAAAGAGACCCAGTACTTC
TRBV6-5	few	TRBD1	TRBJ2-5	CASRTGGSQETQYF	TGTGCCAGCAGGACAGGGGGGTCCCAAGAGACCCAGTACTTC
TRBV7-2	few	TRBD2	TRBJ2-7	CASSPIAGDHYEQYF	TGTGCCAGCAGCCCAATAGCGGGAGACCACTACGAGCAGTACTTC
TRBV4-2	NA	NA	TRBJ1-2	CASSQDPGALTGYTF	TGTGCCAGCAGCCAAGATCCAGGGGCCCTGACTGGCTACACCTTC
TRBV7-2	few	TRBD2	TRBJ2-1	CASRLGPSGRATGEQFF	TGTGCCAGCAGGCTTGGACCTAGCGGGAGGGCCACGGGTGAGCAGTTCTTC
TRBV5-1	NA	NA	TRBJ1-4	CASSSGDLGGGEKLFF	TGCGCCAGCAGCTCCGGAGACTTGGGGGGCGGAGAAAAACTGTTTTTT
TRBV6-1	NA	NA	TRBJ1-5	CASSRQLDSNQPQHF	TGTGCCAGCAGTCGACAGCTTGATAGCAATCAGCCCCAGCATTTT
TRBV5-6	NA	NA	TRBJ1-6	CASSPNRLVNSPLHF	TGTGCCAGCAGCCCAAACAGGCTTGTGAATTCACCCCTCCACTTT
TRBV7-2	NA	NA	TRBJ2-2	CASRLRGTGELFF	TGTGCCAGCAGGTTACGGGGGACCGGGGAGCTGTTTTTT
TRBV5-4	once	TRBD1	TRBJ2-7	CASSRQGSSSYEQYF	TGTGCCAGCAGCAGACAGGGGTCCAGCTCCTACGAGCAGTACTTC
TRBV7-9	NA	TRBD2	TRBJ2-1	CASSLAGGIYEQFF	TGTGCCAGCAGCTTGGCGGGGGGGATTTATGAGCAGTTCTTC
TRBV5-1	NA	TRBD1	TRBJ1-4	CASSHRGGNEKLFF	TGCGCCAGCAGCCACAGGGGTGGGAATGAAAAACTGTTTTTT
TRBV7-6	NA	TRBD1	TRBJ2-7	CASSSGTGGREQYF	TGTGCCAGCAGCTCCGGGACAGGGGGCCGGGAGCAGTACTTC
TRBV7-9	once	NA	TRBJ2-5	CASSLNQGKETQYF	TGTGCCAGCAGCTTAAACCAGGGTAAAGAGACCCAGTACTTC
TRBV19	few	NA	TRBJ2-2	CASRRGANTGELFF	TGTGCCAGTAGGCGGGGTGCGAACACCGGGGAGCTGTTTTTT
TRBV7-9	few	NA	TRBJ1-1	CASSGTGSEAFF	TGTGCCAGCAGCGGAACGGGGTCTGAAGCTTTCTTT
TRBV7-7	few	TRBD1	TRBJ2-7	CASSRDREDEQYF	TGTGCTAGCAGCCGGGACAGGGAGGACGAGCAGTACTTC
TRBV6-1	NA	NA	TRBJ1-5	CASSDNSNQPQHF	TGTGCCAGCAGTGACAATAGCAATCAGCCCCAGCATTTT
TRBV15	NA	TRBD2	TRBJ2-3	CATSREPYGRGADTQYF	TGTGCCACCAGCAGAGAACCGTATGGACGGGGGGCAGATACGCAGTATTTT